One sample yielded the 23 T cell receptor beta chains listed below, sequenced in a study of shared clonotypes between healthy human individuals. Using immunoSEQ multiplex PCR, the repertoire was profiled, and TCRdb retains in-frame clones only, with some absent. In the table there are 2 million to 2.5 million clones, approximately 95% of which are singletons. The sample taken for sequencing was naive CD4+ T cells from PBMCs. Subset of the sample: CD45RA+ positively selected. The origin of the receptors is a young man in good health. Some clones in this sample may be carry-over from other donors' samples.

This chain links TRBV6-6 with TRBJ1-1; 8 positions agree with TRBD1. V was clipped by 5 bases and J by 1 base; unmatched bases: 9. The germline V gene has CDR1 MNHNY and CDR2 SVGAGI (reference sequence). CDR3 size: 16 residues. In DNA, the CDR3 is TGTGCCAGCAGTATGAGGACAGGGTTTGGGAACACTGAAGCTTTCTTT. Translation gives CASSMRTGFGNTEAFF.

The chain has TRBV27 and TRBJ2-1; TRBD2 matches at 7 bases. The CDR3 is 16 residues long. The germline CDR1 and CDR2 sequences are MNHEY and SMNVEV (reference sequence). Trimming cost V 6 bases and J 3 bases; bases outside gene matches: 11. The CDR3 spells CASSRTGPSGYNEQFF. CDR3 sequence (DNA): TGTGCCAGCAGCCGCACGGGGCCTAGCGGCTACAATGAGCAGTTCTTC.

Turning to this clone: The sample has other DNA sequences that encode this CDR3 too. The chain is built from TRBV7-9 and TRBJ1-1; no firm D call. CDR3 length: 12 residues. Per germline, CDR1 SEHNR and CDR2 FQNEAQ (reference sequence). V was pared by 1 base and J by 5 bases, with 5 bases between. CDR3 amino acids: CASSLGATEAFF. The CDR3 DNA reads TGTGCCAGCAGCTTAGGCGCAACTGAAGCTTTCTTT.

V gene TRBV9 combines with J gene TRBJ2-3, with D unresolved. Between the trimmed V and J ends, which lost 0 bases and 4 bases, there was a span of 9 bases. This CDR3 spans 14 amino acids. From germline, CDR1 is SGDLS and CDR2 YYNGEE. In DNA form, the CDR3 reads TGTGCCAGCAGCGTAGCTTTCCGGGCAGATACGCAGTATTTT. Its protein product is CASSVAFRADTQYF. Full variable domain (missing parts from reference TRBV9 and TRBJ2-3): DSGVTQTPKHLITATGQRVTLRCSPRSGDLSVYWYQQSLDQGLQFLIQYYNGEERAKGNILERFSAQQFPDLHSELNLSSLELGDSALYFCASSVAFRADTQYFGPGTRLTVL.

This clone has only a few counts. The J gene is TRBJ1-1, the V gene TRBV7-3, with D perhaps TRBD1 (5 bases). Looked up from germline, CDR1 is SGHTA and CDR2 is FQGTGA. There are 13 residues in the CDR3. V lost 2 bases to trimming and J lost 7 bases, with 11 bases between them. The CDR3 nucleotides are TGTGCCAGCAGCTTACAGACGGGGGGTGAAGCTTTCTTT. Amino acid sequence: CASSLQTGGEAFF.

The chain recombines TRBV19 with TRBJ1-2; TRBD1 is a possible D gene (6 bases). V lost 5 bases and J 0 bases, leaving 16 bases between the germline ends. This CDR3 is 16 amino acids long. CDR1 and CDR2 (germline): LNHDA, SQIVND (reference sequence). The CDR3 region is CASSAQQGTTNYGYTF. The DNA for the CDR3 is TGTGCCAGTAGTGCGCAACAGGGCACCACTAACTATGGCTACACCTTC.

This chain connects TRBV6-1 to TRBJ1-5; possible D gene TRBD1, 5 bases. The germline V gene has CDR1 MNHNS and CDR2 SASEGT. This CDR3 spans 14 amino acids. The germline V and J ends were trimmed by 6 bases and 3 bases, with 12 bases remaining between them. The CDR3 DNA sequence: TGTGCCAGCAGGGCCGGGACGGACAATCAGCCCCAGCATTTT. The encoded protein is CASRAGTDNQPQHF.

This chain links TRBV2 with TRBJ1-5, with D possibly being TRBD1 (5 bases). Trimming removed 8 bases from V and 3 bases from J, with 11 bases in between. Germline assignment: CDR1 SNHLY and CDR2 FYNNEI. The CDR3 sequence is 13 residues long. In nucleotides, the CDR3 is TGTGCCAGCGGGACGGATTACAATCAGCCCCAGCATTTT. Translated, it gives CASGTDYNQPQHF.

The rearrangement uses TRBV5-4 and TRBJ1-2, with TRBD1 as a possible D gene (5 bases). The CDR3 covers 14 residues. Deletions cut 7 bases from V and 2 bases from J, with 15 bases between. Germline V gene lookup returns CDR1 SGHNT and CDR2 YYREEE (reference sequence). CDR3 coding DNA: TGTGCCAGCCAAGGGGCAGCCAGAAACTATGGCTACACCTTC. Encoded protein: CASQGAARNYGYTF.

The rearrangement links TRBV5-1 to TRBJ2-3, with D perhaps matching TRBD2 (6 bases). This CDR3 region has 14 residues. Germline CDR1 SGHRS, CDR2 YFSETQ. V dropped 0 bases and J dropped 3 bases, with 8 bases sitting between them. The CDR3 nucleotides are TGCGCCAGCAGCTTGGTTGGGACTACAGATACGCAGTATTTT. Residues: CASSLVGTTDTQYF.

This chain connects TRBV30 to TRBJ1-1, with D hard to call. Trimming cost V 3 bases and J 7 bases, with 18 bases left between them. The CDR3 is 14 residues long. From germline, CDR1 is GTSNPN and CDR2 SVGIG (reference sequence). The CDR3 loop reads CAWSLRAVGFEAFF. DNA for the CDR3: TGTGCCTGGAGCCTCCGGGCCGTCGGATTTGAAGCTTTCTTT.

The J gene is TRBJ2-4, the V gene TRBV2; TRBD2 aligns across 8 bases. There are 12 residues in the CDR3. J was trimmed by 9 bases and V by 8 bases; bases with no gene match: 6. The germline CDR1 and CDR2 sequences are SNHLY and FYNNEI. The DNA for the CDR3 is TGTGCCAGCGCACGGGAGGGACGCATTCAGTACTTC. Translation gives CASAREGRIQYF. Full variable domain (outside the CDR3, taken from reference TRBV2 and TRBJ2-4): EPEVTQTPSHQVTQMGQEVILRCVPISNHLYFYWYRQILGQKVEFLVSFYNNEISEKSEIFDDQFSVERPDGSNFTLKIRSTKLEDSAMYFCASAREGRIQYFGAGTRLSVL.

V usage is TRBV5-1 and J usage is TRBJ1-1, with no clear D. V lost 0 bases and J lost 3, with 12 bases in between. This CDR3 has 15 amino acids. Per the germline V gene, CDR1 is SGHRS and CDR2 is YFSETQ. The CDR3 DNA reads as TGCGCCAGCAGCTTGGGTGGGGTGTGGGACACTGAAGCTTTCTTT. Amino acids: CASSLGGVWDTEAFF.

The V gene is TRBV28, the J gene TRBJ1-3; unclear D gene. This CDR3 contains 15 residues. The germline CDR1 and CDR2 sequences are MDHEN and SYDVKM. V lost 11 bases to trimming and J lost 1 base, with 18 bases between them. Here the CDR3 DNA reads TGTGCCTCCACGATGGCCCAGTTATCTGGAAACACCATATATTTT. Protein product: CASTMAQLSGNTIYF.

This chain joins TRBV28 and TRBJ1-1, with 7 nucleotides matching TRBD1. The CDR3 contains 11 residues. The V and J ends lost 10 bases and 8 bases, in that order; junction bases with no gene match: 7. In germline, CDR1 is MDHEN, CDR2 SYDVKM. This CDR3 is CATRTGAEAFF. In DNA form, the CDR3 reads TGTGCCACCAGAACAGGGGCCGAAGCTTTCTTT.

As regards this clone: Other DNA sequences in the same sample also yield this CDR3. DNA of the CDR3: TGTGCCAGCAGTGCGGAGGGCTCTGGAAACACCATATATTTT. Protein product: CASSAEGSGNTIYF. The chain combines TRBV2 with TRBJ1-3; no firm D call. Trimming pared 4 bases from V and 0 bases from J, leaving 7 bases between. Germline assignment: CDR1 SNHLY and CDR2 FYNNEI. The CDR3 loop spans 14 amino acids. The full variable domain, completed using reference TRBV2 and TRBJ1-3, is EPEVTQTPSHQVTQMGQEVILRCVPISNHLYFYWYRQILGQKVEFLVSFYNNEISEKSEIFDDQFSVERPDGSNFTLKIRSTKLEDSAMYFCASSAEGSGNTIYFGEGSWLTVV.

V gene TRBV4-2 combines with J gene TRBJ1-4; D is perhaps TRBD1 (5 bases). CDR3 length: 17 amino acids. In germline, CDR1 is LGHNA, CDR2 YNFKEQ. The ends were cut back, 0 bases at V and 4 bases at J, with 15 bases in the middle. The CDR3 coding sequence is TGTGCCAGCAGCCAAGATATCAGGGCGGAACATAATGAAAAACTGTTTTTT. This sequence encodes CASSQDIRAEHNEKLFF.

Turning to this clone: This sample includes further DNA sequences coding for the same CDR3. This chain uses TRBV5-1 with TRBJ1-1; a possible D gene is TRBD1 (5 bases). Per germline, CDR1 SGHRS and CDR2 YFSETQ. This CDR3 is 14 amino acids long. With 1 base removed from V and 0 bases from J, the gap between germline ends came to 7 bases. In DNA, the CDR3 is TGCGCCAGCAGCTTGTCAGGGCTGAACACTGAAGCTTTCTTT. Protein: CASSLSGLNTEAFF.

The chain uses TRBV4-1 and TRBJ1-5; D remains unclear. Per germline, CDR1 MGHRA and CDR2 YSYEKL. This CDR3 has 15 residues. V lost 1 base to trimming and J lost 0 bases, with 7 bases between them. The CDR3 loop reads CASSQGFYSNQPQHF. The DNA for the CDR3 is TGCGCCAGCAGCCAAGGGTTTTATAGCAATCAGCCCCAGCATTTT.

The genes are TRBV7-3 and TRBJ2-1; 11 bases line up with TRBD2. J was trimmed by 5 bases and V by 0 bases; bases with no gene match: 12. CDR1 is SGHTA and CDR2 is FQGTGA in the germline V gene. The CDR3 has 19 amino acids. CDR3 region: CASSLTGYGALAGDNEQFF. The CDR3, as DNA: TGTGCCAGCAGCTTAACTGGGTACGGTGCACTAGCGGGAGACAATGAGCAGTTCTTC.

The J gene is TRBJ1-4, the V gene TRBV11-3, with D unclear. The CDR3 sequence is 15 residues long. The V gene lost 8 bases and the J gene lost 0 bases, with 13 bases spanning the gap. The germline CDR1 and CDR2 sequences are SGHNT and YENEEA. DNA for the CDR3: TGTGCCAGCCTTGGCGGGCCCTCAACTAATGAAAAACTGTTTTTT. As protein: CASLGGPSTNEKLFF.

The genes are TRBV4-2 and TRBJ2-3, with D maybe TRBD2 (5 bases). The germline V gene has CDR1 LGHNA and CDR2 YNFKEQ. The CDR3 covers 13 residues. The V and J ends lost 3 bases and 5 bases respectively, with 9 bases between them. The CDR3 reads CASSQRRGDTQYF. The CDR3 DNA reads TGTGCCAGCAGCCAGAGACGGGGAGATACGCAGTATTTT.

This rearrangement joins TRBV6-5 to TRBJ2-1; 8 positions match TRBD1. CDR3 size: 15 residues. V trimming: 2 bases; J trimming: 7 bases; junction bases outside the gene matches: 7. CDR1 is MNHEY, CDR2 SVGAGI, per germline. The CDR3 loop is CASSYRTGRINEQFF. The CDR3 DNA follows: TGTGCCAGCAGTTACAGGACAGGGAGAATAAATGAGCAGTTCTTC.